This T cell receptor beta chain was sequenced during a study of CD8 T cells in Susac syndrome. Purification of the CD8+ and CD4+ T cells relied on negative isolation, and TEMRA cells underwent FACS enrichment. With random hexamers, roughly 0.5 to 1 ug RNA was reverse transcribed. Across 54 Vbeta and 13 Jbeta, TCR beta CDR3 was amplified with immunoSEQ multiplex PCR. MiXCR, applied by TCRdb to the immunoSEQ multiplex PCR reads, yields one record per CDR3 protein. The sample has approximately 120,000 distinct CDR3 sequences; 90% to 98% are singletons. J was trimmed by 4 bases and V by 4 bases; bases with no gene match: 5. The CDR3 length is 15 residues. Germline CDR1 reads SGHDN; CDR2 reads FVKESK.

The V and J genes are TRBV14 and TRBJ2-7; 12 positions agree with TRBD2. Sample: CD4+ T cells from PBMCs. This TCR was recovered from a human donor in good health. In DNA form, the CDR3 reads TGTGCCAGCAGCCGAGGACTAGCGGGGATATACGAGCAGTACTTC. Its translation is CASSRGLAGIYEQYF.